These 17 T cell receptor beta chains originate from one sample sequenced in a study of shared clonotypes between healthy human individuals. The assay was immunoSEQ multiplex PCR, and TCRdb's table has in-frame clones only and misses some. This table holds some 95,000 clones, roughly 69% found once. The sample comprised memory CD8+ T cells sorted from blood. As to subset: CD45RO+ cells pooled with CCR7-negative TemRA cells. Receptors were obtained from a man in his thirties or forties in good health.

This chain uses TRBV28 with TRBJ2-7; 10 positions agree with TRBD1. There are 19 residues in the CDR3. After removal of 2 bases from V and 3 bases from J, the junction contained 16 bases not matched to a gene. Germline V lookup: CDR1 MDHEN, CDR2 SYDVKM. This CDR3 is CASSLSAGLQDRGFYEQYF. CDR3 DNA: TGTGCCAGCAGTTTAAGCGCGGGATTACAGGACAGGGGGTTCTACGAGCAGTACTTC.

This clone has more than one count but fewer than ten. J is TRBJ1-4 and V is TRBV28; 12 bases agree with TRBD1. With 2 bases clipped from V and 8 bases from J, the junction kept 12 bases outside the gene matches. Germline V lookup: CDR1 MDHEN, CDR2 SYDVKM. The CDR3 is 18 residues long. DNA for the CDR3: TGTGCCAGCAGTTTACTGGAGGGGACAGGGGGCGCATGGGAAAAACTGTTTTTT. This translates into CASSLLEGTGGAWEKLFF.

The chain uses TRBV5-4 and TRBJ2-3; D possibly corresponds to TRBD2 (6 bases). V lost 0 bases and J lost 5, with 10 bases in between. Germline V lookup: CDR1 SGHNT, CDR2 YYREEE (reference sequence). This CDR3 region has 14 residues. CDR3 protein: CASSLVGDLDTQYF. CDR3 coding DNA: TGTGCCAGCAGCTTGGTTGGGGACTTAGATACGCAGTATTTT.

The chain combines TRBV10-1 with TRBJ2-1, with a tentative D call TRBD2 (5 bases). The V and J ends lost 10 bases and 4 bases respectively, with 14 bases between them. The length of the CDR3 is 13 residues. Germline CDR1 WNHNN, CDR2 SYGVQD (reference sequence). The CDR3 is CATWGELYNEQFF. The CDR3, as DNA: TGCGCCACCTGGGGAGAGCTATACAATGAGCAGTTCTTC.

The CDR3 is CASTVTAGRGNTGELFF. The CDR3 coding sequence is TGTGCCAGCACGGTGACTGCCGGGAGGGGGAACACCGGGGAGCTGTTTTTT. V gene TRBV7-2 combines with J gene TRBJ2-2, with 8 positions matching TRBD2. The germline CDR1 and CDR2 sequences are SGHTA and FQGNSA. This CDR3 is built from 17 residues. J gave up 1 base and V 7 bases, and 11 bases lay outside the gene matches.

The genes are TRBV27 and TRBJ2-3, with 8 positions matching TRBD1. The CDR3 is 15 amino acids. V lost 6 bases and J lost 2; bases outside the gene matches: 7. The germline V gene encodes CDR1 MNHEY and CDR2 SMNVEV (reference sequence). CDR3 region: CASRDRVGITDTQYF. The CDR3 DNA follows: TGTGCCAGCAGGGACAGGGTTGGGATCACAGATACGCAGTATTTT.

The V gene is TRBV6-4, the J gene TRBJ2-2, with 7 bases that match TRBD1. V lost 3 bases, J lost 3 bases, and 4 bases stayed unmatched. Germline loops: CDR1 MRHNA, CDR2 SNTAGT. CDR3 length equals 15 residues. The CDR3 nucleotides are TGTGCCAGCAGTGATGACAGGGATCACACCGGGGAGCTGTTTTTT. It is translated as CASSDDRDHTGELFF.

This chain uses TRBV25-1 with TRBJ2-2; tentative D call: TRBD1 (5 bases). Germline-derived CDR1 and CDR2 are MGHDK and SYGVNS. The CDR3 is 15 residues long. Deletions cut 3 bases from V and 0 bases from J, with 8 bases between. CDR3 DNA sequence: TGTGCCAGCAGTGACGACAGCGCGAACACCGGGGAGCTGTTTTTT. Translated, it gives CASSDDSANTGELFF.

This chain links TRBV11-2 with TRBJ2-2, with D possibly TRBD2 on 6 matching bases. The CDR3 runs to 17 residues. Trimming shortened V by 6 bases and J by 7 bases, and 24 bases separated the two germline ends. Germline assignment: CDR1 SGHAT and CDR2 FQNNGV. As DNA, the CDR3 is TGTGCCAGCAGTCAGCCCGCATATCGGGCGGGAAACGGGGAGCTGTTTTTT. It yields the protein CASSQPAYRAGNGELFF.

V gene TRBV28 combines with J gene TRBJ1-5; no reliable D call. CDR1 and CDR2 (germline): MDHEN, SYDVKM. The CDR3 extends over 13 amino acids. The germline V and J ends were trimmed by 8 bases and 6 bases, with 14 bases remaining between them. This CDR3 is CASSRQEGQPQHF. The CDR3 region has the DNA TGTGCCAGCTCCCGACAAGAAGGTCAGCCCCAGCATTTT.

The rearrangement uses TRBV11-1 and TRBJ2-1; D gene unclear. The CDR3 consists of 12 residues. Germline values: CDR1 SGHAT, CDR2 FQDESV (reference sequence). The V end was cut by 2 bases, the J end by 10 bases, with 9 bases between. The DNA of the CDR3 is TGTGCCAGCAGCTTAATTCGAAGGGAGCAGTTCTTC. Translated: CASSLIRREQFF.

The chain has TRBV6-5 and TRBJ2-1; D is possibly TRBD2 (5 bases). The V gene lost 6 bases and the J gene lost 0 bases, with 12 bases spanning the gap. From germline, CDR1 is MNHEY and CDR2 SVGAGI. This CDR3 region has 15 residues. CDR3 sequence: CASSPDSSSYNEQFF. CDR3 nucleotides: TGTGCCAGCAGCCCGGACTCGAGCTCCTACAATGAGCAGTTCTTC.

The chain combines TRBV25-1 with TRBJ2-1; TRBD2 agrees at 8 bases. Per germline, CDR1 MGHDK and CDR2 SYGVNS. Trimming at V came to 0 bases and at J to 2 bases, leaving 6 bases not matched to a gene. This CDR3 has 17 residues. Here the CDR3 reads CASSEYNGRAPYNEQFF. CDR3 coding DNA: TGTGCCAGCAGTGAATATAACGGGAGGGCCCCCTACAATGAGCAGTTCTTC.

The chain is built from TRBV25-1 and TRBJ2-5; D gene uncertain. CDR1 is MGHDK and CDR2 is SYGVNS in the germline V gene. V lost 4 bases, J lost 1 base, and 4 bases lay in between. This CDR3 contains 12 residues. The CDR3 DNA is TGTGCCAGCAGTGCCCTCCAAGAGACCCAGTACTTC. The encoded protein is CASSALQETQYF.

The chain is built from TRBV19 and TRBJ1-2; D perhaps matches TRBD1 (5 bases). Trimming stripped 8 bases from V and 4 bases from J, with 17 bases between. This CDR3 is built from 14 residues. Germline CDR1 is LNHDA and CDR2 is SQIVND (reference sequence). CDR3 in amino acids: CASSFGGGAYGYTF. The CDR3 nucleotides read TGTGCCAGTTCCTTTGGGGGAGGGGCCTATGGCTACACCTTC.

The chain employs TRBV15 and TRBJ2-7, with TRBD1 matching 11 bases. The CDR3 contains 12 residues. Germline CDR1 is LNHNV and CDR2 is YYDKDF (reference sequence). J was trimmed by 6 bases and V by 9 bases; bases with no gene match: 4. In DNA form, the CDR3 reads TGTGCCACATCCGGGACAGGGGGCGAGCAGTACTTC. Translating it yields CATSGTGGEQYF.

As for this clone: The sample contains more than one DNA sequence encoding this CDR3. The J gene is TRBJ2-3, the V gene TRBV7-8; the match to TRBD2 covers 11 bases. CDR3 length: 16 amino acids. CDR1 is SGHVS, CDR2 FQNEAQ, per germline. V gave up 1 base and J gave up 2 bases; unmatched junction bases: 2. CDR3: CASSLVAGGNTDTQYF. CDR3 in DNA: TGTGCCAGCAGCTTAGTAGCGGGAGGGAACACAGATACGCAGTATTTT.